The rows below give T cell receptor beta chains drawn from one sample of a study of long-term antiretroviral therapy in people with HIV. Method: immunoSEQ multiplex PCR; TCRdb's copy keeps in-frame clones and lacks some. The sample carries roughly 36,000 clones, approximately 83% recorded once. Sequencing was performed on unsorted PBMCs, taken 0.4 years before starting antiretroviral therapy. Receptors originate from a man between 18 and 29 years old with HIV. Both conserved end residues are part of each CDR3. D genes are given only for firm matches. Rows may omit the clone size; those that give it use once, few, many or a size class.

V gene,J gene,clone size,D gene,CDR3 protein
TRBV15,TRBJ2-5,NA,NA,CATSRGSGTQETQYF
TRBV5-1,TRBJ2-3,NA,TRBD2,CASSLLAGALSTDTQYF
TRBV2,TRBJ1-1,NA,TRBD1,CASRQGASLRNTEAFF
TRBV7-9,TRBJ1-2,few,NA,CASSLGGTNYGYTF
TRBV19,TRBJ1-2,NA,NA,CASSIGWGEYYGYTF
TRBV9,TRBJ2-1,NA,NA,CASSQPPYNEQFF
TRBV28,TRBJ1-1,NA,NA,CASSSSVADTEAFF
TRBV11-2,TRBJ2-5,NA,NA,CASTPGETQYF
TRBV11-1,TRBJ2-1,NA,TRBD2,CASSPGLAGGGDEQFF
TRBV30,TRBJ1-3,NA,TRBD1,CAWGIRDRYLRNTIYF
TRBV18,TRBJ1-1,NA,NA,CASSPEYPGRNTEAFF
TRBV6-1,TRBJ1-2,NA,TRBD1,CASRRQQGAHYGYTF
TRBV30,TRBJ2-3,once,TRBD2,CAWSVLGGNTDTQYF
TRBV11-3,TRBJ1-6,NA,NA,CASSTDFWGSSYNSPLHF
TRBV27,TRBJ2-2,NA,TRBD2,CASSSLIAGGPRIGELFF
TRBV28,TRBJ2-7,NA,NA,CASSGNSGEQYF
TRBV2,TRBJ2-7,NA,NA,CASTPAAGREQYF
TRBV27,TRBJ2-5,NA,TRBD2,CASSPSGGAETQYF
TRBV28,TRBJ1-5,NA,NA,CASSSPGGSNQPQHF
TRBV11-3,TRBJ2-1,NA,NA,CASSLPGGGLYNEQFF
TRBV7-2,TRBJ2-2,few,TRBD1,CASSSFERGPRGGELFF
TRBV10-1,TRBJ2-3,NA,TRBD2,CASRGTSGTDTQYF
TRBV5-1,TRBJ2-2,once,TRBD1,CASSSRQGAAGELFF
TRBV18,TRBJ1-5,NA,TRBD1,CASSRTGTNQPQHF
TRBV5-6,TRBJ2-5,NA,TRBD2,CASSETSGRGQETQYF
TRBV12-5,TRBJ1-6,NA,NA,CASGSLTGKGSPLHF
TRBV6-1,TRBJ1-5,NA,NA,CASTLQGRQPQHF
TRBV6-5,TRBJ1-6,NA,NA,CASSRGQTNSPLHF
TRBV5-6,TRBJ2-3,NA,TRBD2,CASSPTGLKRPDTQYF
TRBV2,TRBJ1-6,few,NA,CASGSPMGAPNSPLHF
TRBV30,TRBJ2-1,NA,NA,CAWGTDPPYNEQFF
TRBV28,TRBJ2-7,NA,NA,CASSRPVATKGGEQYF
TRBV5-1,TRBJ2-1,NA,NA,CASSLGVASSYNEQFF
TRBV30,TRBJ2-3,once,NA,CAWSVQPSVTDTQYF
TRBV15,TRBJ2-1,once,NA,CATSRPEAANEQFF
TRBV5-1,TRBJ1-2,once,NA,CASSADSDYGYTF
TRBV15,TRBJ2-3,NA,TRBD2,CATKGGGTDTQYF
TRBV7-3,TRBJ2-7,NA,TRBD2,CASSLNGGSVYEQYF
TRBV7-2,TRBJ2-1,once,TRBD2,CASSILAGGVNEQFF
TRBV5-1,TRBJ2-1,NA,NA,CASSLAKFMDGGQFF
TRBV19,TRBJ2-7,NA,NA,CASSIESSYEQYF
TRBV19,TRBJ1-5,NA,NA,CASSPGTSYQPQHF
TRBV10-2,TRBJ2-7,once,TRBD2,CASSGPSGLGVEQYF
TRBV28,TRBJ1-4,NA,NA,CASRDGGGEKLFF
TRBV20-1,TRBJ2-1,NA,TRBD1,CSAGQYNEQFF
TRBV7-2,TRBJ2-3,NA,NA,CASSRGRDTQYF
TRBV5-1,TRBJ2-3,NA,NA,CASSTRPPGVPDTQYF
TRBV9,TRBJ1-2,NA,TRBD1,CASSVVAGGFIRGYGGAF
TRBV2,TRBJ1-2,NA,TRBD1,CASKPGQGASGYTF
TRBV14,TRBJ2-7,NA,NA,CASSQERGIPYEQYF
TRBV30,TRBJ1-1,NA,NA,CAWSRGTEAFF
TRBV29-1,TRBJ2-4,NA,NA,CSVEDRRKAKNIQYF
TRBV6-4,TRBJ2-1,NA,TRBD2,CASSREGGRAGNNEQFF
TRBV30,TRBJ1-1,NA,NA,CAWNFIGTEAFF